Below, one T cell receptor beta chain is given with its context. Its antigen is unidentified. The data stem from a study of cytomegalovirus exposure and HLA in healthy donors. The overall study: Most genotyped donors, over 70% of about 430, had Caucasian-associated genetic ancestry.

Germline V lookup: CDR1 SGHAT, CDR2 FQNNGV. The V and J ends lost 2 bases and 0 bases, in that order; junction bases with no gene match: 10. The CDR3 consists of 17 residues. Amplification used 60 Vbeta primers and 13 Jbeta primers. Libraries were prepared by immunoSEQ multiplex PCR; TCRdb keeps only in-frame clonotypes and omits some of them. This sample carries 210,000 or so clones, around nine tenths of them seen once, and the ten largest clones take 0.9% to 1.1%. Each donor was nominally healthy when sampled (though unrecorded immune exposures were likely). The study, taken as a whole, reports: Three CMV-associated chains were confirmed in vitro to be specific for CMV antigens. TCR beta V- and J-gene trimming, according to a later analysis, was linked to a missense DCLRE1C variant.

This chain links TRBV11-2 with TRBJ2-7; TRBD1 matches at 7 bases. Sample: PBMCs. The source of this sequence is a woman aged 18-35 years in good health and CMV-seronegative. The CDR3, as DNA: TGTGCCAGCAGCTTATGGCCTTCCGGGACAGCCTCCTACGAGCAGTACTTC. It encodes CASSLWPSGTASYEQYF.